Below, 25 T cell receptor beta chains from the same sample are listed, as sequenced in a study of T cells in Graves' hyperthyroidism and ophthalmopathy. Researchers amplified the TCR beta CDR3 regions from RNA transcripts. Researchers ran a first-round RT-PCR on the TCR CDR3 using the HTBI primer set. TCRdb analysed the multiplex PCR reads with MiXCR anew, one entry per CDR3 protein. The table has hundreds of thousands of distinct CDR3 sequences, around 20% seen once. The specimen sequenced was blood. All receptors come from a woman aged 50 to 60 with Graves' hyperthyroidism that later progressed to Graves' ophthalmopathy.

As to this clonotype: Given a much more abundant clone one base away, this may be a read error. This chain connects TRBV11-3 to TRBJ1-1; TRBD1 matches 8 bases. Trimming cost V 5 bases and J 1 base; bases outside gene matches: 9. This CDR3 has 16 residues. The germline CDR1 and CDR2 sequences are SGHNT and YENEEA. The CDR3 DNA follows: TGTGCCAGCAGCCCCTCGGCCGGGACAGGGAACACTGAAGCTTTCTTT. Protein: CASSPSAGTGNTEAFF.

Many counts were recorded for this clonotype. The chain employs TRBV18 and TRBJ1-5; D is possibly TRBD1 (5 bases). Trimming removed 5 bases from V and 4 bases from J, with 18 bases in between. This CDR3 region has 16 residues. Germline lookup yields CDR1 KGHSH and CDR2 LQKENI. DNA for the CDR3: TGTGCCAGCTCAACTCGGGGGGGGACGGAAAATCAGCCCCAGCATTTT. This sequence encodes CASSTRGGTENQPQHF.

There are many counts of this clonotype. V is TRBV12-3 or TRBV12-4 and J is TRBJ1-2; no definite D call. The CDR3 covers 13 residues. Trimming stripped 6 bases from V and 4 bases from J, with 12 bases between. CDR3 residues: CASSRPDSYGYTF. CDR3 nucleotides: TGTGCCAGCAGCCGGCCCGACTCCTATGGCTACACCTTC.

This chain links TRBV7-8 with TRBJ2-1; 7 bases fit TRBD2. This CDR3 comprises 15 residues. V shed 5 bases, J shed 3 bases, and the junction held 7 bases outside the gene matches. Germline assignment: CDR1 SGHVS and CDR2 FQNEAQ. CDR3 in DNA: TGTGCCAGCAGCAAGCGGGACCCCCTCTACAATGAGCAGTTCTTC. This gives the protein CASSKRDPLYNEQFF.

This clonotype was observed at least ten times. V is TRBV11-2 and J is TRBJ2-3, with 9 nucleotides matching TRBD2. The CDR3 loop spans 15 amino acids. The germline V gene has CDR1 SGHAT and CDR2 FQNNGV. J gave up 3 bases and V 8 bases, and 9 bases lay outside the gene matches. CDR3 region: CASSPAGGGTDTQYF. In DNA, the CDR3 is TGTGCCAGCTCACCCGCGGGGGGGGGGACAGATACGCAGTATTTT. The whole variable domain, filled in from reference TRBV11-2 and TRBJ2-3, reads EAGVAQSPRYKIIEKRQSVAFWCNPISGHATLYWYQQILGQGPKLLIQFQNNGVVDDSQLPKDRFSAERLKGVDSTLKIQPAKLEDSAVYLCASSPAGGGTDTQYFGPGTRLTVL.

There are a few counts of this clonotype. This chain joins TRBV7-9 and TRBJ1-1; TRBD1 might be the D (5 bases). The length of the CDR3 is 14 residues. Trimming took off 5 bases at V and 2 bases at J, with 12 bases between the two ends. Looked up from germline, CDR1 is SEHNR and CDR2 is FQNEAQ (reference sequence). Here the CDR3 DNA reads TGTGCCAGCAGCGCCGGGACGGACAACACTGAAGCTTTCTTT. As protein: CASSAGTDNTEAFF.

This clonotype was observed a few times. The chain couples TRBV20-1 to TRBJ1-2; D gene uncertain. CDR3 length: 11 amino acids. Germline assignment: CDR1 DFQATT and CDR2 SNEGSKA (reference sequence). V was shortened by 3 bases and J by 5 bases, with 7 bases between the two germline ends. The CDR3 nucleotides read TGCAGTGCTAGTCCCGAGTATGGCTACACCTTC. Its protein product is CSASPEYGYTF.

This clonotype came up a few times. As DNA, the CDR3 is TGTGCCAGCATCCGTCACTCGCCGGGACTAGCGATAAGCACAGATACGCAGTATTTT. This sequence encodes CASIRHSPGLAISTDTQYF. This chain uses TRBV7-2 with TRBJ2-3; TRBD2 aligns across 10 bases. Germline V lookup: CDR1 SGHTA, CDR2 FQGNSA. CDR3 length: 19 residues. Trimming cost V 7 bases and J 0 bases; bases outside gene matches: 16. The variable domain in full, with the rest retrieved from reference TRBV7-2 and TRBJ2-3, is GAGVSQSPSNKVTEKGKDVELRCDPISGHTALYWYRQSLGQGLEFLIYFQGNSAPDKSGLPSDRFSAERTGGSVSTLTIQRTQQEDSAVYLCASIRHSPGLAISTDTQYFGPGTRLTVL.

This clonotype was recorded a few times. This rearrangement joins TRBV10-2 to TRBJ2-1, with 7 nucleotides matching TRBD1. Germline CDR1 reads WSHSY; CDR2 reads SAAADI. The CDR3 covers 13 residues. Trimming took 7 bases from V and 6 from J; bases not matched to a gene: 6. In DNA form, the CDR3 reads TGCGCCAGCAATACAGGGGTGGCCAATGAGCAGTTCTTC. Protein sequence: CASNTGVANEQFF.

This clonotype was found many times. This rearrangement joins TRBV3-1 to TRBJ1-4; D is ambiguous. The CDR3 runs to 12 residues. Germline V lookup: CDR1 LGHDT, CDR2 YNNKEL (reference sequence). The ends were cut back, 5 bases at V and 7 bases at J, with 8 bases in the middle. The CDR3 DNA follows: TGTGCCAGCAGCACGGTGGGTGAAAAACTGTTTTTT. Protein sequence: CASSTVGEKLFF.

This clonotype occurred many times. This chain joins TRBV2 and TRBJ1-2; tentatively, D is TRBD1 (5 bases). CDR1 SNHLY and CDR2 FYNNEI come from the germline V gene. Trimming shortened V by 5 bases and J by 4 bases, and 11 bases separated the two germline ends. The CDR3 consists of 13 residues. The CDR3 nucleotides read TGTGCCAGCAGTAAAGGGGACTTCTATGGCTACACCTTC. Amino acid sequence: CASSKGDFYGYTF.

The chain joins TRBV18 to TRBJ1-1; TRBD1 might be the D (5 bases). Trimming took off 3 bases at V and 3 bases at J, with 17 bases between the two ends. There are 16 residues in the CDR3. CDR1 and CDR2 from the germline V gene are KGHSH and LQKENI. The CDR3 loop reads CASSPTGHTWDTEAFF. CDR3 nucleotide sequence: TGTGCCAGCTCACCCACGGGGCACACGTGGGACACTGAAGCTTTCTTT.

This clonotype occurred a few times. The CDR3 nucleotides are TGTGCCAGCAGCCCACCGGGACAAGTTTTCTATGGCTACACCTTC. Its protein is CASSPPGQVFYGYTF. The gene calls are TRBV7-9 and TRBJ1-2, with D maybe TRBD1 (6 bases). V was shortened by 5 bases and J by 4 bases, with 17 bases between the two germline ends. This CDR3 comprises 15 residues. Germline V lookup: CDR1 SEHNR, CDR2 FQNEAQ (reference sequence).

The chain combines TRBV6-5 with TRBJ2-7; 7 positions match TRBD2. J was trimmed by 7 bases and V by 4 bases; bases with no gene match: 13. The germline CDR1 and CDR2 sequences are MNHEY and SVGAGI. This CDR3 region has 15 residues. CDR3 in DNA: TGTGCCAGCAGTTTAGGTGGGACTACGAGTGAAGAGCAGTACTTC. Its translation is CASSLGGTTSEEQYF.

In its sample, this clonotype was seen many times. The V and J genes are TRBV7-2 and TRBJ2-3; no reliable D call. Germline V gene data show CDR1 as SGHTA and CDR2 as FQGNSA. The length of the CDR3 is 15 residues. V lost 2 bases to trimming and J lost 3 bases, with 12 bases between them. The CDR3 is CASSLSPSGTDTQYF. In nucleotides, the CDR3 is TGTGCCAGCAGCTTATCCCCCAGTGGGACAGATACGCAGTATTTT.

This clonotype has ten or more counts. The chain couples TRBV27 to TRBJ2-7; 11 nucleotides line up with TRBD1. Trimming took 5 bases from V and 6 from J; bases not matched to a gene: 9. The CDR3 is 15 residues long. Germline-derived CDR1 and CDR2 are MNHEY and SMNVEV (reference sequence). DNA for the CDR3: TGTGCCAGCAGTCCCCTGGACAGGGGGCTTGGCGAGCAGTACTTC. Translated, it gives CASSPLDRGLGEQYF.

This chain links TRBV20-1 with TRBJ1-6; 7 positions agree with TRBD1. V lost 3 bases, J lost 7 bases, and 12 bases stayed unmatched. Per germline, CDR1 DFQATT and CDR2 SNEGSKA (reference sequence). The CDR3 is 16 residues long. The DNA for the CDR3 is TGCAGTGCTAGCGTGGAACCCCAGGGGGAAAATTCACCCCTCCACTTT. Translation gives CSASVEPQGENSPLHF.

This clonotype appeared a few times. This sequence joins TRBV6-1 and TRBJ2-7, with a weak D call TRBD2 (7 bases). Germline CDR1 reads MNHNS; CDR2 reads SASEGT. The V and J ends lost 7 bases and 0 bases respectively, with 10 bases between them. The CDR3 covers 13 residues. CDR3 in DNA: TGTGCCAGCAAGAGGGGGGGCTCCTACGAGCAGTACTTC. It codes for CASKRGGSYEQYF.

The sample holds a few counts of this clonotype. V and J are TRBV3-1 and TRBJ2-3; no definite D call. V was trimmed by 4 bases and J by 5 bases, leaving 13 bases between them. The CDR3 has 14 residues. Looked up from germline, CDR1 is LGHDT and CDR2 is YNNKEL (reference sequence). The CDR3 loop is CASSPAASKDTQYF. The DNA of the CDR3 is TGTGCCAGCAGCCCAGCCGCCAGTAAAGATACGCAGTATTTT.

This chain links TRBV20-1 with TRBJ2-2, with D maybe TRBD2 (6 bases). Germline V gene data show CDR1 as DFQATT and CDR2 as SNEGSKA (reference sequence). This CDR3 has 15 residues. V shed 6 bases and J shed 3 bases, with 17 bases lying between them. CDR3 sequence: CSASRSGVDTGELFF. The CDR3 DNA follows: TGCAGTGCCAGCCGATCGGGGGTCGACACCGGGGAGCTGTTTTTT.

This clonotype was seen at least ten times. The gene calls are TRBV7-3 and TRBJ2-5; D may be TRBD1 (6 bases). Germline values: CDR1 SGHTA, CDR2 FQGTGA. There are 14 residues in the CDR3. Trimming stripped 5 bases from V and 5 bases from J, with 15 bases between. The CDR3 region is CASSPSGGGETQYF. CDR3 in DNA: TGTGCCAGCAGCCCCTCTGGGGGCGGGGAGACCCAGTACTTC.

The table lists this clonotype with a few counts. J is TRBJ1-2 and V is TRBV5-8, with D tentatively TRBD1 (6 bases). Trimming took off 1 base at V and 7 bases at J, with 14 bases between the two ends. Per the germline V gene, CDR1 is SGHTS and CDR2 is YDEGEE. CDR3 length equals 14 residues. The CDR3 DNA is TGTGCCAGCAGCTTGCGGGCGGGGGCGGTTGGCTACACCTTC. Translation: CASSLRAGAVGYTF.

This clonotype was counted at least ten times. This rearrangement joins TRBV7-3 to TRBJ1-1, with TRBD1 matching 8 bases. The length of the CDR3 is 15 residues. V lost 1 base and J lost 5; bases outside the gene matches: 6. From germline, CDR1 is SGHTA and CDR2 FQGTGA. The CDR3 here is CASSLNPTGGTEAFF. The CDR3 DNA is TGTGCCAGCAGCTTAAACCCCACAGGGGGGACTGAAGCTTTCTTT.

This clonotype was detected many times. CDR3 DNA sequence: TGTGCCAGCAATCCCCAGGGGCTAGCGGGGGGGCAAGGTGAGCAGTTCTTC. The encoded protein is CASNPQGLAGGQGEQFF. V and J are TRBV12-3 or TRBV12-4 and TRBJ2-1; TRBD2 matches at 12 bases. This CDR3 has 17 residues. Germline trimming cut 7 bases from V and 9 bases from J; bases unmatched to any gene: 16.

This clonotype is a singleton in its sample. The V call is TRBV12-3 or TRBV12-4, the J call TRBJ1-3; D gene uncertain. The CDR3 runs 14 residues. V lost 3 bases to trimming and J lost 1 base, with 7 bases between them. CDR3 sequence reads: CASSFETSGNTIYF. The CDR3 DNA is TGTGCCAGCAGTTTCGAAACGTCTGGAAACACCATATATTTT.